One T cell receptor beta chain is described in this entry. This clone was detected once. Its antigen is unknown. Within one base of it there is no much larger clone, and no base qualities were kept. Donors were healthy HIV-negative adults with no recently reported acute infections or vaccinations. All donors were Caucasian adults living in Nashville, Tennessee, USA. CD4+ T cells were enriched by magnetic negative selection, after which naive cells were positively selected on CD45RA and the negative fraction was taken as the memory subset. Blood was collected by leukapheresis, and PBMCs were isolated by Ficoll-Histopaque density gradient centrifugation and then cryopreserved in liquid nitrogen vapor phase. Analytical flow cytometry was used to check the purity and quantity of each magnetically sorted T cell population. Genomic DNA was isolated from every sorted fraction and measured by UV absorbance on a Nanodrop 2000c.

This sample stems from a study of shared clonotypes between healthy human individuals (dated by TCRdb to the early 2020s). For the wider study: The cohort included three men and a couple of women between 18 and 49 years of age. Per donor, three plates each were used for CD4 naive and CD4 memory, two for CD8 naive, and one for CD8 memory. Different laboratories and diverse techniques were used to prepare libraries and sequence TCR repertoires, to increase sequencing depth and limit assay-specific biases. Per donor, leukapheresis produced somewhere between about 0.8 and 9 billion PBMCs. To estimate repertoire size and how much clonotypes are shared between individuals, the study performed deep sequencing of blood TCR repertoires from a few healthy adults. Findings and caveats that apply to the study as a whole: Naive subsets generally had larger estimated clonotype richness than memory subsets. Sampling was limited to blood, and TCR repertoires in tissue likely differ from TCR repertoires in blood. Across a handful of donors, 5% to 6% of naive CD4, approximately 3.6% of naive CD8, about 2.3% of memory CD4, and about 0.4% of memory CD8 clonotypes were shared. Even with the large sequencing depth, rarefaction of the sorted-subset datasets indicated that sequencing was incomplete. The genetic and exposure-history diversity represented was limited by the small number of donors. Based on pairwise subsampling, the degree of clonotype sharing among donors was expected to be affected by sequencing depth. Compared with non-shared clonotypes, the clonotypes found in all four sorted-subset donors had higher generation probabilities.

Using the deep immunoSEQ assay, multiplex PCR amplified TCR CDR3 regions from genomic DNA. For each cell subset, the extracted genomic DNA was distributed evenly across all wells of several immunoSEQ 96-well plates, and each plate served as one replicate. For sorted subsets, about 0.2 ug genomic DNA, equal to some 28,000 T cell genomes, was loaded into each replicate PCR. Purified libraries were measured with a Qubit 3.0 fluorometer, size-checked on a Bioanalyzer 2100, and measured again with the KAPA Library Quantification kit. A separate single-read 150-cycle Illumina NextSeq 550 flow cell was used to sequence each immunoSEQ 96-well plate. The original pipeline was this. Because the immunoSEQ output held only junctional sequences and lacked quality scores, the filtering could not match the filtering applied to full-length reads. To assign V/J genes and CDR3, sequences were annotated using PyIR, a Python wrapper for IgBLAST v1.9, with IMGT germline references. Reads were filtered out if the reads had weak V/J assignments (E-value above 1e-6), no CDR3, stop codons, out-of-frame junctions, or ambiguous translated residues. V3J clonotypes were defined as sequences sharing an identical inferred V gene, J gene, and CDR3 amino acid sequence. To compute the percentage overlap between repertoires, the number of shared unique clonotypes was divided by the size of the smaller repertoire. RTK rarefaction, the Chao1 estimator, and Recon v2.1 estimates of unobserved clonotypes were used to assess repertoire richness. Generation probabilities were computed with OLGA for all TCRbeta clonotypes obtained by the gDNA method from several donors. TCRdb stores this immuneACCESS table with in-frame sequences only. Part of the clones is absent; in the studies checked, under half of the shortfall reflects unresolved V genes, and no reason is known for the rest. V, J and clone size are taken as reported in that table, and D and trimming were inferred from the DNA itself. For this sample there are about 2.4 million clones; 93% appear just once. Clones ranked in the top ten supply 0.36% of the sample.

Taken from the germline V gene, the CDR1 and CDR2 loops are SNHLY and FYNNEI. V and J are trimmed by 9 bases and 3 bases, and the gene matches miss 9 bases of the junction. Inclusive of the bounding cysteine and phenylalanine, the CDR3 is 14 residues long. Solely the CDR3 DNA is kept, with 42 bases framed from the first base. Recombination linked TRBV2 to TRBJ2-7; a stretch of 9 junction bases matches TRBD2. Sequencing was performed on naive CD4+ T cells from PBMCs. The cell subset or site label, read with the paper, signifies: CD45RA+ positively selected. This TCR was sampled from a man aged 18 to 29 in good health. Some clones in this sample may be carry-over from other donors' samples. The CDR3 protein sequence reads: CASTLAGEGYEQYF. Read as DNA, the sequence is TGTGCCAGTACTTTAGCGGGAGAGGGCTACGAGCAGTACTTC.